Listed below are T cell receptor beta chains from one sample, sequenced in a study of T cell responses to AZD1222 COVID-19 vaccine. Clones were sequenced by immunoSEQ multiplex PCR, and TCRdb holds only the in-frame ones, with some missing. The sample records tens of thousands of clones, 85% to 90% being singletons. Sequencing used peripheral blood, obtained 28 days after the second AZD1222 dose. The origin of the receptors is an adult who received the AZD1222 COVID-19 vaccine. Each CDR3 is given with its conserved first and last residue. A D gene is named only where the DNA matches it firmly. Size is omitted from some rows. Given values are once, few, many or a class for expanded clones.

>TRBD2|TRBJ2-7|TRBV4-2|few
TGTGCCAGCAGCCACCATCGACTAGCGGGGACCTACGAGCAGTACTTC
CASSHHRLAGTYEQYF
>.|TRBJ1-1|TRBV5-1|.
TGCGCCAGCAGAACATCCGGGTGGGCCACTGAAGCTTTCTTT
CASRTSGWATEAFF
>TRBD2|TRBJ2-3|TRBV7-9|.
TGTGCCAGCAGCTTACAGCGGGAGATGACAGATACGCAGTATTTT
CASSLQREMTDTQYF
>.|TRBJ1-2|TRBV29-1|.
TGCAGCGTTGGAGACACTAACTATGGCTACACCTTC
CSVGDTNYGYTF
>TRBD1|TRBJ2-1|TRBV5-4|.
TGTGCCTCCATGAGGGACAGCTCCTACAATGAGCAGTTCTTC
CASMRDSSYNEQFF
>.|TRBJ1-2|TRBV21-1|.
TGTGCCAGCAGCCCGACAGGGGACTATGGCTACACCTTC
CASSPTGDYGYTF
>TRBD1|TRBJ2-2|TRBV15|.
TGTGCCACCAGCAGAACCCGGGACAGGGGGCCCACCGGGGAGCTGTTTTTT
CATSRTRDRGPTGELFF
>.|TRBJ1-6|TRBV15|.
TGTGCCACCAATAAAGGCAGATATAATTCACCCCTCCACTTT
CATNKGRYNSPLHF
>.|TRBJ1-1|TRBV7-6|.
TGTGCCAGCAGCTTAAAGGGACGGAAGAACACTGAAGCTTTCTTT
CASSLKGRKNTEAFF
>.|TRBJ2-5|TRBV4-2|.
TGTGCCAGCAGCCAAGCGGGGGCAGGGCAAGAGACCCAGTACTTC
CASSQAGAGQETQYF
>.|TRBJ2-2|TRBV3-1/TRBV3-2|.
TGTGCCAGCAGTTACGACTCCTCGAACACCGGGGAGCTGTTTTTT
CASSYDSSNTGELFF
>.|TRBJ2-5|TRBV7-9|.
TGTGCCAGCAGCTTAGCGCAAGGGAAAGAGACCCAGTACTTC
CASSLAQGKETQYF
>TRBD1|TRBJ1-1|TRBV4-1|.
TGCGCCAGCAGCCAGGCGACAGGGTCGGTGACTGAAGCTTTCTTT
CASSQATGSVTEAFF
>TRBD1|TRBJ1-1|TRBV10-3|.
TGTGCCGCCGGGGGGACAGACATGAACACTGAAGCTTTCTTT
CAAGGTDMNTEAFF